Below, 6 T cell receptor beta chains from the same sample are listed, as sequenced in a study of cytomegalovirus exposure and HLA in healthy donors. The protocol was immunoSEQ multiplex PCR, while the TCRdb copy is restricted to in-frame clones and leaves out a portion. The sample yields 150,000 or so clones, about 90% seen once. Sequencing was performed on PBMCs. These receptor sequences come from a woman aged 25 to 39 in good health and CMV-seropositive.

The chain combines TRBV9 with TRBJ2-3, with 13 bases matching TRBD2. The V and J ends lost 0 bases and 6 bases, in that order; junction bases with no gene match: 7. Germline-derived CDR1 and CDR2 are SGDLS and YYNGEE. This CDR3 has 17 residues. CDR3 sequence (DNA): TGTGCCAGCAGCGTAGCTGCGGGACTAGCGGGACCGGATACGCAGTATTTT. Its protein is CASSVAAGLAGPDTQYF.

CDR3 residues: CASSLGTGGVNEQFF. DNA for the CDR3: TGCGCCAGCAGCTTGGGTACGGGGGGCGTCAATGAGCAGTTCTTC. The chain links TRBV5-1 to TRBJ2-1; perhaps TRBD2 as D (7 bases). V was cut by 0 bases and J by 6 bases, with 13 bases left in between. This CDR3 spans 15 amino acids. Germline assignment: CDR1 SGHRS and CDR2 YFSETQ.

V usage is TRBV7-3 and J usage is TRBJ2-3; 9 bases are a match to TRBD2. CDR3 length: 14 residues. CDR1 is SGHTA and CDR2 is FQGTGA in the germline V gene. Trimming removed 1 base from V and 10 bases from J; junction bases left unmatched: 6. In nucleotides, the CDR3 is TGTGCCAGCAGCTTAATGCGGGAGGGTTTTCCGCAGTATTTT. This translates into CASSLMREGFPQYF.

The sample holds one count of this clone. The J gene is TRBJ1-5, the V gene TRBV19; no clear D. V dropped 7 bases and J dropped 4 bases, with 17 bases sitting between them. Germline values: CDR1 LNHDA, CDR2 SQIVND (reference sequence). The CDR3 totals 15 residues. The CDR3 DNA follows: TGTGCCAGTACTCGACGGGGAAGGGAGAATCAGCCCCAGCATTTT. It yields the protein CASTRRGRENQPQHF.

The genes are TRBV28 and TRBJ2-4, with 9 bases matching TRBD2. This CDR3 contains 16 residues. With 5 bases clipped from V and 2 bases from J, the junction kept 7 bases outside the gene matches. The germline V gene has CDR1 MDHEN and CDR2 SYDVKM. CDR3 sequence reads: CASSKASGTTKNIQYF. Here the CDR3 DNA reads TGTGCCAGCAGTAAGGCTAGCGGGACCACCAAAAACATTCAGTACTTC.

This chain uses TRBV5-6 with TRBJ1-1, with a possible D match to TRBD1 (6 bases). Trimming cost V 4 bases and J 4 bases, with 14 bases left between them. CDR1 and CDR2 from the germline V gene are SGHDT and YYEEEE. The CDR3 has 14 amino acids. CDR3: CASSSPGGGTEAFF. CDR3 nucleotides: TGTGCCAGCAGCAGTCCGGGAGGGGGCACTGAAGCTTTCTTT.